This T cell receptor (beta chain) was identified during a study of blood T cell repertoires in COVID-19. Overall study: COVID-19 samples collected from the United States, Italy and Spain covered acute and convalescent phases.

Repertoires were generated with immunoSEQ multiplex PCR, while TCRdb's copy carries only in-frame clones and drops some. The sample has under 300,000 clones; around 81% are singletons. This clone was seen a single time. What was sequenced was peripheral blood. This receptor was identified in a woman aged 55-69 years with active or convalescent COVID-19.

In nucleotides, the CDR3 is TGTGCCACCAGCAGGGGACAGGGATCGGCAGTCAGCTCTGGAAACACCATATATTTT. It codes for CATSRGQGSAVSSGNTIYF. The rearrangement links TRBV15 to TRBJ1-3; TRBD1 matches 9 bases. This CDR3 is built from 19 residues. In germline, CDR1 is LNHNV, CDR2 YYDKDF (reference sequence). V shed 3 bases, J shed 0 bases, and the junction held 12 bases outside the gene matches.